One TCR beta chain is described in this entry. Its specificity is not known. The record originates from a study of T cells after posttransplantation cyclophosphamide. Only in-frame clones appear in the TCRdb table, and some are missing; sequencing was by immunoSEQ multiplex PCR. The table lists approximately 6,900 clones, 95% to 98% of them singletons, with approximately 0.46% in the top ten. Looked up from germline, CDR1 is MNHEY and CDR2 is SMNVEV (reference sequence). V was trimmed by 7 bases and J by 1 base, leaving 22 bases between them. This CDR3 is 17 amino acids long. General observations from the study: Skin or GI-infiltrating T cells shared few TRB sequences with blood. Later blood repertoires were often dominated by clones from the donor CD8+ memory compartment.

The V gene is TRBV27, the J gene TRBJ1-1; D is undetermined. The sequence derives from a woman in her twenties or thirties in good health and a related stem cell transplant donor. The material sequenced was naive CD8+ T cells sorted from PBMCs. Written as DNA, the CDR3 is TGTGCCAGCATGCCAGCGGGGAGAGTAGTCACGAACACTGAAGCTTTCTTT. Its translation: CASMPAGRVVTNTEAFF.